This T cell receptor (beta chain) originates from a study of molecular identifiers for immune sequencing clone quantification. Study as a whole: The replicates split RNA from around 18,000 or 91,000 naive CD8 cells five ways and sequenced four. Study-wide results and limits: Over 97% of CMV-specific effector molecules, but under 1% of naive ones, were in clones above 20 copies.

Turning to this clonotype: Its antigen is not known.

Bulk TCR libraries were made with methods that had been previously described and with listed TCR primers. TCRdb recomputed calls from the PCR reads with MiXCR, one row per CDR3 protein. The table includes roughly 300,000 distinct CDR3 sequences, roughly a quarter detected once. CDR1 LNHDA and CDR2 SQIVND come from the germline V gene (reference sequence). The CDR3 totals 15 residues. V was pared by 8 bases and J by 2 bases, with 17 bases between. The TCR sequence derives from a human donor in good health. Some libraries in this study had Jurkat cell RNA spiked in. Sequenced input: naive CD8+ T cells from blood, with Jurkat cell RNA spiked in. Stated subset: FACS-sorted CD8+CD4-CCR7+CD45RA+ naive T cells. The chain links TRBV19 to TRBJ2-3; no firm D call. CDR3 in DNA: TGTGCCAGTGGAGTGGGCATCGGTACCACAGATACGCAGTATTTT. It specifies CASGVGIGTTDTQYF.